This record covers a single T cell receptor (beta chain). Per germline, CDR1 WSHSY and CDR2 SAAADI. Trimming took 2 bases from V and 3 from J; bases not matched to a gene: 6. The CDR3 runs 15 residues. This entry comes from a study of early T cells in non-severe SARS-CoV-2 infection. Across the whole study: RNA in bulk from unsorted whole blood was sequenced, and chains were unpaired.

One entry per CDR3 protein results from TCRdb running MiXCR on the 5' RACE reads. The data show about 20,000 distinct CDR3 sequences, about 4% seen once. Source material: whole blood. This receptor was obtained from an adult who was a healthcare worker with PCR-confirmed SARS-CoV-2 infection or an uninfected control (not recorded which). This rearrangement joins TRBV10-2 to TRBJ1-2, with 7 bases lining up with TRBD1. The CDR3 loop is CASSEMGQWDYGYTF. CDR3 nucleotide sequence: TGCGCCAGCAGTGAGATGGGACAGTGGGACTATGGCTACACCTTC.